The 23 T cell receptor beta chains below were found in one sample sequenced in a study of blood T cells in healthy people across ages (dated by TCRdb to 2013 to 2016). Library preparation used 5' RACE. The sequencer was an Illumina HiSeq 2500. A second PCR of about 7 to 12 cycles was run with a J-beta primer mix and a sample-barcoded 5' primer. The raw public reads went through TCRdb reprocessing: fastp at Q25, MiXCR clone calling, in-frame beta chains kept. Rows with one shared CDR3 protein collapse into an entry with the most common genes and DNA. The sample records 950,000 to 1,200,000 distinct CDR3 sequences, 35% to 40% of which are singletons. Roughly 14% of the sample goes to the ten largest clones. The sequenced sample consisted of blood. These receptors originate from a man aged 18 to 30 in good health.

The chain uses TRBV4-1 and TRBJ1-2, with no clear D. The CDR3 is 15 amino acids. Germline values: CDR1 MGHRA, CDR2 YSYEKL. V lost 6 bases, J lost 4 bases, and 18 bases lay in between. CDR3 nucleotides: TGCGCCAGCAGAACCGGACCTATTCGGCCCTATGGCTACACCTTC. Translation: CASRTGPIRPYGYTF.

There are a few counts of this clonotype. The V and J genes are TRBV13 and TRBJ2-1, with 10 bases matching TRBD2. This CDR3 has 16 amino acids. Unmatched junction bases numbered 6, after V lost 4 bases and J lost 3 bases. The V gene's germline CDR1 is PRHDT and CDR2 FYEKMQ (reference sequence). CDR3 nucleotides: TGTGCCAGCAGCTCCCTAGCGGGGGAGGACTACAATGAGCAGTTCTTC. Translating gives CASSSLAGEDYNEQFF.

This chain joins TRBV11-2 and TRBJ2-1, with a tentative D call TRBD2 (5 bases). The CDR3 is 14 amino acids. Germline CDR1 SGHAT, CDR2 FQNNGV. V lost 2 bases to trimming and J lost 3 bases, with 8 bases between them. The CDR3 nucleotides are TGTGCCAGCAGCTTAACCCGGGACTACAATGAGCAGTTCTTC. Its translation is CASSLTRDYNEQFF.

This clonotype was detected a few times. The chain recombines TRBV6-2 or TRBV6-3 with TRBJ2-1; 11 positions agree with TRBD2. Germline lookup yields CDR1 MNHEY and CDR2 SVGEGT. CDR3 length: 16 amino acids. V lost 4 bases to trimming and J lost 4 bases; unmatched junction nucleotides: 6. Here the CDR3 reads CASSSPTSGEYNEQFF. The CDR3 nucleotides read TGTGCCAGCAGTTCGCCGACTAGCGGGGAGTACAATGAGCAGTTCTTC.

The chain employs TRBV7-8 and TRBJ1-5; D not certain. Germline CDR1 SGHVS, CDR2 FQNEAQ. Trimming removed 1 base at V and 5 bases at J, with 9 bases between. This CDR3 contains 14 residues. The CDR3 loop is CASSLDENDQPQHF. The DNA of the CDR3 is TGTGCCAGCAGCTTAGACGAGAATGATCAGCCCCAGCATTTT.

The chain links TRBV2 to TRBJ1-2; D is ambiguous. This CDR3 comprises 13 residues. CDR1 and CDR2 from the germline V gene are SNHLY and FYNNEI. V lost 2 bases to trimming and J lost 7 bases, with 11 bases between them. The CDR3 protein is CASSEPRGSGYTF. CDR3 DNA: TGTGCCAGCAGTGAACCCAGAGGCAGTGGCTACACCTTC.

The sample holds a few counts of this clonotype. This chain connects TRBV6-2 or TRBV6-3 to TRBJ2-1; D remains ambiguous. CDR1 and CDR2 (germline): MNHEY, SVGEGT. V lost 8 bases to trimming and J lost 0 bases, with 8 bases between them. The CDR3 length is 13 residues. CDR3 DNA: TGTGCCAGCCAGTGGGGCTCCTACAATGAGCAGTTCTTC. Amino acid sequence: CASQWGSYNEQFF.

The rearrangement links TRBV7-8 to TRBJ1-5; D is unclear. V shed 4 bases and J shed 7 bases, with 14 bases lying between them. The CDR3 runs to 14 residues. In germline, CDR1 is SGHVS, CDR2 FQNEAQ. The CDR3 coding sequence is TGTGCCAGCAGCTCGGCTTCCACGGTACAGCCCCAGCATTTT. Its protein is CASSSASTVQPQHF. The full variable domain, in which reference TRBV7-8 and TRBJ1-5 provide the parts outside the CDR3, is GAGVSQSPRYKVAKRGQDVALRCDPISGHVSLFWYQQALGQGPEFLTYFQNEAQLDKSGLPSDRFFAERPEGSVSTLKIQRTQQEDSAVYLCASSSASTVQPQHFGDGTRLSIL.

CDR3 nucleotide sequence: TGTGCCAGCAGCTCAGGGGCGATGTCCTACAATGAGCAGTACTTC. This translates into CASSSGAMSYNEQYF. V usage is TRBV7-2 and J usage is TRBJ2-1, with D possibly TRBD1 on 6 matching bases. The closer fit of TRBJ2-7 to the DNA end suggests the J call may be wrong. Germline assignment: CDR1 SGHTA and CDR2 FQGNSA. The CDR3 consists of 15 residues.

In its sample, this clonotype was seen a few times. The chain joins TRBV7-9 to TRBJ2-3; D possibly uses TRBD1 or TRBD2 (5 bases each). This CDR3 has 18 residues. V was trimmed by 3 bases and J by 1 base, leaving 20 bases between them. CDR1 and CDR2 (germline): SEHNR, FQNEAQ (reference sequence). CDR3 sequence (DNA): TGTGCCAGCAGCTTTGGTACCGGGACCCATTACCGCACAGATACGCAGTATTTT. Amino acids: CASSFGTGTHYRTDTQYF.

In its sample, this clonotype was seen a few times. This chain joins TRBV10-3 and TRBJ2-7, with 8 bases fitting TRBD1. The CDR3 extends over 14 amino acids. The V gene's germline CDR1 is ENHRY and CDR2 SYGVKD. Trimming at V came to 6 bases and at J to 2 bases, leaving 6 bases not matched to a gene. The CDR3 here is CAISPRQGPYEQYF. The CDR3, as DNA: TGTGCCATCAGCCCGAGACAGGGGCCCTACGAGCAGTACTTC.

The J gene is TRBJ2-3, the V gene TRBV7-2; TRBD2 agrees at 8 bases. CDR1 and CDR2 from the germline V gene are SGHTA and FQGNSA. The CDR3 totals 15 residues. V was clipped by 4 bases and J by 3 bases; unmatched bases: 6. The CDR3 coding sequence is TGTGCCAGCAGCTCCGACGGGAGGGTGACAGATACGCAGTATTTT. Translation gives CASSSDGRVTDTQYF.

The genes are TRBV20-1 and TRBJ2-5; 12 bases are shared with TRBD2. Per germline, CDR1 DFQATT and CDR2 SNEGSKA (reference sequence). The CDR3 is made up of 16 amino acids. V dropped 6 bases and J dropped 11; count of bases not matched to a gene: 19. The CDR3 loop reads CSAESRTSGANNEQYF. The CDR3 DNA follows: TGCAGTGCCGAAAGCCGGACTAGCGGGGCGAATAATGAGCAGTACTTC.

On this clonotype: The junction and the germline gene differ at one end; a read error may be behind it. The chain carries TRBV4-3 and TRBJ2-1; 13 bases match TRBD2. This CDR3 region has 16 residues. From germline, CDR1 is LGHNA and CDR2 YSLEER. CDR3 sequence (DNA): TGCGTCAGCAGCCAACGACTAGCGGGGGGCTACAATGAGCAGTTCTTC. Translating it yields CVSSQRLAGGYNEQFF.

This clonotype has only a few counts. The chain is built from TRBV4-3 and TRBJ2-3; D is perhaps TRBD2 (5 bases). Per the germline V gene, CDR1 is LGHNA and CDR2 is YSLEER. The CDR3 length is 15 residues. V was trimmed by 5 bases and J by 1 base, leaving 13 bases between them. CDR3 DNA sequence: TGCGCCAGCAGCGAAGGGAGATTCCGCACAGATACGCAGTATTTT. Translating it yields CASSEGRFRTDTQYF.

V usage is TRBV28 and J usage is TRBJ1-1, with 9 bases fitting TRBD1. The CDR3 has 15 residues. From germline, CDR1 is MDHEN and CDR2 SYDVKM. The V and J ends lost 5 bases and 4 bases, in that order; junction bases with no gene match: 8. CDR3 nucleotides: TGTGCCAGCAGTCCCCTGGGACAGGGTAGCACTGAAGCTTTCTTT. Translating gives CASSPLGQGSTEAFF.

There are many counts of this clonotype. The chain couples TRBV5-1 to TRBJ1-2; 7 bases agree with TRBD1. CDR1 and CDR2 from the germline V gene are SGHRS and YFSETQ. V lost 2 bases and J lost 3; bases outside the gene matches: 4. The length of the CDR3 is 14 residues. CDR3 sequence reads: CASSLQGSDYGYTF. The CDR3 coding sequence is TGCGCCAGCAGCTTACAGGGGTCGGACTATGGCTACACCTTC. Complete variable domain (other parts from reference TRBV5-1 and TRBJ1-2): KAGVTQTPRYLIKTRGQQVTLSCSPISGHRSVSWYQQTPGQGLQFLFEYFSETQRNKGNFPGRFSGRQFSNSRSEMNVSTLELGDSALYLCASSLQGSDYGYTFGSGTRLTVV.

This clonotype was seen a handful of times. The V call is TRBV5-8, the J call TRBJ2-1, with TRBD2 identical over 10 bases. Germline V lookup: CDR1 SGHTS, CDR2 YDEGEE. With V trimmed by 4 bases and J by 4 bases, 2 bases remained unmatched. CDR3 length equals 14 residues. The CDR3 sequence is CASSKTSGYNEQFF. The DNA of the CDR3 is TGTGCCAGCAGCAAGACTAGCGGGTACAATGAGCAGTTCTTC.

This sequence joins TRBV29-1 and TRBJ2-1; 7 bases match TRBD2. Germline values: CDR1 SQVTM, CDR2 ANQGSEA. The CDR3 sequence is 12 residues long. After removal of 4 bases from V and 6 bases from J, the junction contained 3 bases not matched to a gene. The CDR3, as DNA: TGCAGCGTTGTGCCGGGGGGCAATGAGCAGTTCTTC. Translated: CSVVPGGNEQFF.

This chain connects TRBV10-3 to TRBJ1-2, with 7 nucleotides matching TRBD1. CDR3 length equals 13 residues. CDR1 and CDR2 (germline): ENHRY, SYGVKD. J was trimmed by 3 bases and V by 4 bases; bases with no gene match: 2. CDR3 protein: CAISGTGDYGYTF. Written as DNA, the CDR3 is TGTGCCATCAGTGGCACAGGGGACTATGGCTACACCTTC.

The rearrangement joins TRBV27 to TRBJ1-5, with D perhaps TRBD1 (5 bases). Germline CDR1 reads MNHEY; CDR2 reads SMNVEV (reference sequence). The V end was cut by 5 bases, the J end by 1 base, with 15 bases between. The CDR3 contains 16 residues. This CDR3 is CASSGGWGGSNQPQHF. The CDR3 coding sequence is TGTGCCAGCAGTGGGGGATGGGGTGGCAGCAATCAGCCCCAGCATTTT.

The chain couples TRBV20-1 to TRBJ1-2; 9 bases are shared with TRBD1. V was clipped by 0 bases and J by 8 bases; unmatched bases: 10. Germline loops: CDR1 DFQATT, CDR2 SNEGSKA (reference sequence). CDR3 size: 15 residues. The CDR3 region is CSARDLQGAMRGYTF. The CDR3 bases are TGCAGTGCTAGAGATTTACAGGGGGCAATGAGGGGCTACACCTTC.

In this sample, this clonotype turned up a few times. The gene calls are TRBV6-5 and TRBJ1-6; D is unclear. Trimming stripped 2 bases from V and 12 bases from J, with 8 bases between. This CDR3 has 12 amino acids. Germline CDR1 reads MNHEY; CDR2 reads SVGAGI. Here the CDR3 reads CASSYGVGPLHF. CDR3 coding DNA: TGTGCCAGCAGTTACGGGGTAGGACCCCTCCACTTT.